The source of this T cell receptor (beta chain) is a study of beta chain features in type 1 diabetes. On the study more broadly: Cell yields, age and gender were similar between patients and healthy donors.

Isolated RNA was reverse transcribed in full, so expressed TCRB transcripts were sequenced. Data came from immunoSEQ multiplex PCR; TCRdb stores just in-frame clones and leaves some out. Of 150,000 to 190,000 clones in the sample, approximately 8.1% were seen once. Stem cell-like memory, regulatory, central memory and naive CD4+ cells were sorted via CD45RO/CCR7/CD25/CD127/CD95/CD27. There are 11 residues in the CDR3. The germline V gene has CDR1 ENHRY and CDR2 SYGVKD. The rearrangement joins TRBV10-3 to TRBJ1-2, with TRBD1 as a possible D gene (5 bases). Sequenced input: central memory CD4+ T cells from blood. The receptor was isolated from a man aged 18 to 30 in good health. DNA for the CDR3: TGTGCGGGGGGGAGTGCCTATGGCTACACCTTC. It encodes CAGGSAYGYTF.